This TCR beta chain is drawn from a study of T cell responses to AZD1222 COVID-19 vaccine. Findings and caveats of the study: It should be noted that donors were predominantly white British and more often female, and clonal diversity was possibly underestimated. The peak T cell response came first, and repertoires were sampled only after it. Spike-specific TCR breadth and depth went up after people got two AZD1222 doses.

The CDR3 covers 17 residues. V was pared by 1 base and J by 1 base, with 11 bases between. In germline, CDR1 is MGHRA, CDR2 YSYEKL. Of note for this clone: What it binds is unknown.

The table came from immunoSEQ multiplex PCR; TCRdb's copy has only in-frame clones and leaves some out. Of fewer than 150,000 clones detected, about nine tenths appear once; the ten largest clones hold 6% to 8%. The sequence was obtained from an adult in good health. The sequencing here drew on peripheral blood, taken on day 0 of AZD1222 vaccination. The chain is built from TRBV4-1 and TRBJ1-6, with D perhaps TRBD1 (5 bases). CDR3 bases: TGCGCCAGCAGCCAAGTCCTGGGGGGATCCTATAATTCACCCCTCCACTTT. This translates into CASSQVLGGSYNSPLHF.